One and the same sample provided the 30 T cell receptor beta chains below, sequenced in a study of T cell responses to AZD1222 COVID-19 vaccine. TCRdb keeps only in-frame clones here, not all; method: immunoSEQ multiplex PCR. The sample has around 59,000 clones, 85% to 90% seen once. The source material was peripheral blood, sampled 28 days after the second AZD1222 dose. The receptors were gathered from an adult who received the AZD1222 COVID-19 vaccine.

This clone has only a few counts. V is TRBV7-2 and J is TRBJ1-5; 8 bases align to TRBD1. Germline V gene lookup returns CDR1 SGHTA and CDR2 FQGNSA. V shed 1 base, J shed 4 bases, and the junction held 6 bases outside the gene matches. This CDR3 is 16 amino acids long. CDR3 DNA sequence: TGTGCCAGCAGCTTAGGTGGGCAGGGGGCGAATCAGCCCCAGCATTTT. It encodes CASSLGGQGANQPQHF.

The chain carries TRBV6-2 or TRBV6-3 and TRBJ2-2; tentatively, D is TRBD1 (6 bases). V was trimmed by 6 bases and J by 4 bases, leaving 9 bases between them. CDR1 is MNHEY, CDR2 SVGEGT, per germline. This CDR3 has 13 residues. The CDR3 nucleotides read TGTGCCAGCAGCCCCAGGGGCACCGGGGAGCTGTTTTTT. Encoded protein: CASSPRGTGELFF.

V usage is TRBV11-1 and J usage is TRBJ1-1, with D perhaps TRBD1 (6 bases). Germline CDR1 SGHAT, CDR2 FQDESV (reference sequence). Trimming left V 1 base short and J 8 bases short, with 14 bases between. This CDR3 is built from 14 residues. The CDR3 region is CASSLGLRGTEAFF. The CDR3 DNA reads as TGTGCCAGCAGCTTAGGGTTGCGTGGGACAGAAGCTTTCTTT.

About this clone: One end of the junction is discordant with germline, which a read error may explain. CDR3 sequence: CASSEASGTNGQFF. In DNA form, the CDR3 reads TGCGCCAGCAGTGAAGCTAGCGGGACCAATGGGCAGTTCTTC. The rearrangement uses TRBV10-2 and TRBJ2-1; TRBD2 matches 9 bases. This CDR3 comprises 14 residues. CDR1 WSHSY and CDR2 SAAADI come from the germline V gene.

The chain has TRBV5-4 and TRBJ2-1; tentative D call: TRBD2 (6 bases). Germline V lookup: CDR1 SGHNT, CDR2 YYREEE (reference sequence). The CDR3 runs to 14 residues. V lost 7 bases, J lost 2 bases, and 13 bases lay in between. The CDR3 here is CASGPIAAYNEQFF. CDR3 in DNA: TGTGCCAGCGGTCCGATAGCGGCCTACAATGAGCAGTTCTTC.

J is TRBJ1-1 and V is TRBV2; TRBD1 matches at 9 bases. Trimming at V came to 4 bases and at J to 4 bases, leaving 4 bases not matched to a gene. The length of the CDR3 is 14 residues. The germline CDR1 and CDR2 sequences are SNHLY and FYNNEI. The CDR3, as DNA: TGTGCCAGCAGTGGACAGGGGGTCGTCACTGAAGCTTTCTTT. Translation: CASSGQGVVTEAFF.

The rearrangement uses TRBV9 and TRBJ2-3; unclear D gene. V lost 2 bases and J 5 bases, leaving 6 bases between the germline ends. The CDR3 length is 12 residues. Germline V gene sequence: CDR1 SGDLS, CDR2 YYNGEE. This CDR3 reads CASSVSVDTQYF. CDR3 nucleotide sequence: TGTGCCAGCAGCGTGTCGGTAGATACGCAGTATTTT.

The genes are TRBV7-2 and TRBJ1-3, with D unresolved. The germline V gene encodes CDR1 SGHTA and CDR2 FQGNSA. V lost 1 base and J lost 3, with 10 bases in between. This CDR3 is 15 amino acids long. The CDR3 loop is CASSLGASFGNTIYF. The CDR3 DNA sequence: TGTGCCAGCAGCTTAGGGGCTAGCTTTGGAAACACCATATATTTT. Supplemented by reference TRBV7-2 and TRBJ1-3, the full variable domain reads GAGVSQSPSNKVTEKGKDVELRCDPISGHTALYWYRQSLGQGLEFLIYFQGNSAPDKSGLPSDRFSAERTGGSVSTLTIQRTQQEDSAVYLCASSLGASFGNTIYFGEGSWLTVV.

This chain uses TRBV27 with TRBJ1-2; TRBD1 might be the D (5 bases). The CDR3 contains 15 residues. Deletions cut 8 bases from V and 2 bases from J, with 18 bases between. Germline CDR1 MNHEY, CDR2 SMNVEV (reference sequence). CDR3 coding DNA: TGTGCCAGCTCCTCCTTAGAAGGGGCCAACTATGGCTACACCTTC. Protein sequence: CASSSLEGANYGYTF.

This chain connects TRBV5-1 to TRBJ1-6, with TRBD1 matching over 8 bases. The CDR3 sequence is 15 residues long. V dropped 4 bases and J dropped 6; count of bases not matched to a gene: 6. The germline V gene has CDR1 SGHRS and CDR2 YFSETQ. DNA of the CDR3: TGCGCCAGCAGCCGTGGGACAGGAGCTAATTCACCCCTCCACTTT. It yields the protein CASSRGTGANSPLHF. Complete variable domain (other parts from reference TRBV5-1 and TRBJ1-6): KAGVTQTPRYLIKTRGQQVTLSCSPISGHRSVSWYQQTPGQGLQFLFEYFSETQRNKGNFPGRFSGRQFSNSRSEMNVSTLELGDSALYLCASSRGTGANSPLHFGNGTRLTVT.

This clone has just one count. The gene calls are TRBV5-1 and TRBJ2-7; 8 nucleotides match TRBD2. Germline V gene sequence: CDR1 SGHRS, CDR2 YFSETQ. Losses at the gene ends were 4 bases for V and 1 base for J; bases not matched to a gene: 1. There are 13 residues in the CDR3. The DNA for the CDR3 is TGCGCCAGCAGCCCTAGCGGGTCCTACGAGCAGTACTTC. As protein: CASSPSGSYEQYF.

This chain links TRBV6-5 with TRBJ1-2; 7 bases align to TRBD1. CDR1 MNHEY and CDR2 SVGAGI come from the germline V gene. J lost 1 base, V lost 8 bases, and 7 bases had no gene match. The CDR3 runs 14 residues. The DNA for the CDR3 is TGTGCCAGCCAAACAGGGGATAGTAACTATGGCTACACCTTC. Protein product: CASQTGDSNYGYTF.

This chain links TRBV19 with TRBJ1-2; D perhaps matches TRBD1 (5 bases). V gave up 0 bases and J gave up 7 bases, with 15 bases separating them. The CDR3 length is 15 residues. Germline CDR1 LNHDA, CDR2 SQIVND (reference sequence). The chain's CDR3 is CASSIEIGTGGGYTF. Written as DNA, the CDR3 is TGTGCCAGTAGTATAGAGATAGGGACGGGCGGTGGCTACACCTTC.

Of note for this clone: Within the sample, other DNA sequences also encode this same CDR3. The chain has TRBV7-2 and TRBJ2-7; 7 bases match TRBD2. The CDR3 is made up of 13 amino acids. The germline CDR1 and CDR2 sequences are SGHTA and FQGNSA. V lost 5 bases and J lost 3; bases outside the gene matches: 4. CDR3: CASSPPSGYEQYF. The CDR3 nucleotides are TGTGCCAGCAGCCCCCCTAGCGGCTACGAGCAGTACTTC.

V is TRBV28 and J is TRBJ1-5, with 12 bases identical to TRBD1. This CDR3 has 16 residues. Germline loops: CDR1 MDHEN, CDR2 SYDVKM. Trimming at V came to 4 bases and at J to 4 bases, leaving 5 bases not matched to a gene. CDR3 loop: CASSSGTGGLNQPQHF. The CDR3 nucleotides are TGTGCCAGCAGTTCCGGGACAGGGGGCCTAAATCAGCCCCAGCATTTT.

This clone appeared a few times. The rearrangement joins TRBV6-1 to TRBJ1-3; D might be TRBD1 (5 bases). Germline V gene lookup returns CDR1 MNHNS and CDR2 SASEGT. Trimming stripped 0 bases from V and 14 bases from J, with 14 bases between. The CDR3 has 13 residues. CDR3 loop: CASSEANDSNLYF. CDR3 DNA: TGTGCCAGCAGTGAAGCGAATGACAGCAATTTATATTTT.

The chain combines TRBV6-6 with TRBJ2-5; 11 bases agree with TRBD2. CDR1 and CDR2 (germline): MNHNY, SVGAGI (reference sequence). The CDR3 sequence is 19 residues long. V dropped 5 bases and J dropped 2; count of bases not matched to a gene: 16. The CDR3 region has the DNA TGTGCCAGCAGTCCAGAAGGAGGTACTAGCGGGAGCTATCAAGAGACCCAGTACTTC. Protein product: CASSPEGGTSGSYQETQYF.

The CDR3 sequence: CASSPGQGRMNTEAFF. DNA for the CDR3: TGTGCCAGCAGTCCAGGACAGGGGAGGATGAACACTGAAGCTTTCTTT. V and J are TRBV5-8 and TRBJ1-1; 9 positions agree with TRBD1. The J segment lost 0 bases and the V segment lost 5 bases, leaving 8 bases of the junction unmatched. CDR3 size: 16 residues. Germline V gene data show CDR1 as SGHTS and CDR2 as YDEGEE.

CDR3 in amino acids: CASSSTGVDTEAFF. The CDR3 DNA sequence: TGTGCCAGCAGTTCGACAGGGGTGGACACTGAAGCTTTCTTT. The V gene is TRBV6-6, the J gene TRBJ1-1; 8 nucleotides align to TRBD1. With V trimmed by 4 bases and J by 3 bases, 4 bases remained unmatched. The V gene's germline CDR1 is MNHNY and CDR2 SVGAGI (reference sequence). This CDR3 spans 14 amino acids.

DNA of the CDR3: TGTGCCACCAGTGGGACAGGGCCTGGGGCCAACGTCCTGACTTTC. This sequence encodes CATSGTGPGANVLTF. The V call is TRBV24-1, the J call TRBJ2-6; 8 bases fit TRBD1. Per the germline V gene, CDR1 is KGHDR and CDR2 is SFDVKD. The CDR3 runs to 15 residues. V lost 5 bases, J lost 2 bases, and 1 base stayed unmatched.

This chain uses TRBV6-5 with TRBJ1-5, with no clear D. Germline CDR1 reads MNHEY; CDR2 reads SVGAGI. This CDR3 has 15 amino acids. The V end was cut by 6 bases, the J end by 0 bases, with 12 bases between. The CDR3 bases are TGTGCCAGCAGACTACAGCGTTATAGCAATCAGCCCCAGCATTTT. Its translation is CASRLQRYSNQPQHF.

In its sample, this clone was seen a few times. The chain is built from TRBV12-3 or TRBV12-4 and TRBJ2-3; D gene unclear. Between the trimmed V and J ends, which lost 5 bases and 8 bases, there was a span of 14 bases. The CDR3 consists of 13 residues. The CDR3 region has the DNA TGTGCCAGCAGTCGATGGCGCGATAGTACGCAGTATTTT. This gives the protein CASSRWRDSTQYF.

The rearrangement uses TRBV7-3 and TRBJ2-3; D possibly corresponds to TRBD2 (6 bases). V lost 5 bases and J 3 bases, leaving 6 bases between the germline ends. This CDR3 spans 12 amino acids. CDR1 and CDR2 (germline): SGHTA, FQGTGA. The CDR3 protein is CASSRGTDTQYF. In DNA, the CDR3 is TGTGCCAGCAGCCGGGGGACAGATACGCAGTATTTT.

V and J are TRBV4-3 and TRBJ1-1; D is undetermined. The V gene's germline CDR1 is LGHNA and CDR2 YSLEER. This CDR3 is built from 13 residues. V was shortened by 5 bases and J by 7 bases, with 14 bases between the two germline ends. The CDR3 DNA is TGCGCCAGCAGCAAACGGTCCCCGAATGAAGCTTTCTTT. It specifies CASSKRSPNEAFF.

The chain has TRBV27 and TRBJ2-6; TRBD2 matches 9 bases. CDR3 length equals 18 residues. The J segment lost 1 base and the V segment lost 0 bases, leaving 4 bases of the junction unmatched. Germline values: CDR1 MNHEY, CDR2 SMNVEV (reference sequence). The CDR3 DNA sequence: TGTGCCAGCAGTTTATCCCTAGCGGGATTATCTGGGGCCAACGTCCTGACTTTC. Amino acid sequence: CASSLSLAGLSGANVLTF.

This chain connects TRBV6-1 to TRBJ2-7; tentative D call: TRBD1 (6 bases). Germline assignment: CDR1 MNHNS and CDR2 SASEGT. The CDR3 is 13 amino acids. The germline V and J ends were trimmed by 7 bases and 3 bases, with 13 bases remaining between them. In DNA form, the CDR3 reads TGTGCCAGCATGGACAGCCTACACTACGAGCAGTACTTC. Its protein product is CASMDSLHYEQYF.

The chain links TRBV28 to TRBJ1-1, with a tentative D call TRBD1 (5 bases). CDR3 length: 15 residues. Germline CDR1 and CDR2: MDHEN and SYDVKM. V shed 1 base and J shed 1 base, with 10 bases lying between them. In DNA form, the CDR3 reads TGTGCCAGCAGTTTATTGGGGGTTGGGAACACTGAAGCTTTCTTT. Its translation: CASSLLGVGNTEAFF.

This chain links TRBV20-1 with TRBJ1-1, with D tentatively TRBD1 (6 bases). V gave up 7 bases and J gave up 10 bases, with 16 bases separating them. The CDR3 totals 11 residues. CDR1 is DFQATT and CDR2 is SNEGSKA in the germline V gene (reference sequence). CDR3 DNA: TGCAGTGTCCTGGGCAAGGGGGGAGCTTTCTTT. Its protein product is CSVLGKGGAFF.

The CDR3, as DNA: TGCGCCAGCAGTCCCAGGGGCGGGACCTCATCCTACGAGCAGTACTTC. The encoded protein is CASSPRGGTSSYEQYF. The genes are TRBV10-2 and TRBJ2-7, with D tentatively TRBD1 or TRBD2 (6 bases each). Germline loops: CDR1 WSHSY, CDR2 SAAADI. The CDR3 totals 16 residues. V lost 5 bases to trimming and J lost 1 base, with 18 bases between them.

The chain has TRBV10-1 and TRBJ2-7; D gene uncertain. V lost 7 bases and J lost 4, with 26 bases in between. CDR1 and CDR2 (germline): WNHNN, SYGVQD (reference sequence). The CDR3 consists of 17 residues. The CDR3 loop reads CASTHQASRPRGYEQYF. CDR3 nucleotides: TGCGCCAGCACCCACCAGGCAAGCCGACCCCGAGGTTACGAGCAGTACTTC.